Listed here are 15 T cell receptor beta chains from one sample, sequenced in a study of shared clonotypes between healthy human individuals. Sequenced by immunoSEQ multiplex PCR; TCRdb stores in-frame clones only, minus some. The sample records under 850,000 clones, approximately 72% being singletons. The sample taken for sequencing was memory CD4+ T cells sorted from blood. The sample's subset: CD45RA-negative fraction. These receptors were taken from a woman aged 30 to 39 in good health.

V usage is TRBV7-9 and J usage is TRBJ2-7; weak D call: TRBD1 (5 bases). Germline loops: CDR1 SEHNR, CDR2 FQNEAQ (reference sequence). The length of the CDR3 is 12 residues. V was trimmed by 10 bases and J by 1 base, leaving 11 bases between them. CDR3 coding DNA: TGTGCCATCGAGACAGATTCCTACGAGCAGTACTTC. Translated, it gives CAIETDSYEQYF.

The chain joins TRBV18 to TRBJ2-1; D is perhaps TRBD1 (6 bases). The germline V gene has CDR1 KGHSH and CDR2 LQKENI. V was cut by 2 bases and J by 7 bases, with 9 bases left in between. This CDR3 contains 13 residues. CDR3 region: CASSPNRENEQFF. The CDR3 nucleotides are TGTGCCAGCTCACCAAACAGGGAGAATGAGCAGTTCTTC.

DNA of the CDR3: TGTGCCAGCAGTCCGACAGGTTTAAACATTCAGTACTTC. Translated, it gives CASSPTGLNIQYF. The rearrangement links TRBV27 to TRBJ2-4, with D possibly TRBD1 on 6 matching bases. This CDR3 has 13 amino acids. Per the germline V gene, CDR1 is MNHEY and CDR2 is SMNVEV (reference sequence). V was trimmed by 5 bases and J by 6 bases, leaving 11 bases between them.

The chain combines TRBV28 with TRBJ2-7, with D unresolved. The V gene lost 7 bases and the J gene lost 2 bases, with 15 bases spanning the gap. This CDR3 comprises 14 residues. Germline-derived CDR1 and CDR2 are MDHEN and SYDVKM. This chain's CDR3 is CASIEQGGPYEQYF. Here the CDR3 DNA reads TGTGCCAGCATTGAACAAGGCGGACCCTACGAGCAGTACTTC.

V gene TRBV5-4 combines with J gene TRBJ2-2; possibly TRBD2 for D (6 bases). This CDR3 region has 14 residues. Per germline, CDR1 SGHNT and CDR2 YYREEE (reference sequence). V dropped 0 bases and J dropped 6 bases, with 9 bases sitting between them. The chain's CDR3 is CASSLAREAGELFF. In DNA form, the CDR3 reads TGTGCCAGCAGCTTGGCCAGGGAGGCCGGGGAGCTGTTTTTT.

CDR3 coding DNA: TGTGCCAGCTCACCCAGGGAGACCCCGAATGTGTACTTC. It encodes CASSPRETPNVYF. V usage is TRBV18 and J usage is TRBJ2-5; the D call may be TRBD1 or TRBD2 (5 bases each). The CDR3 runs to 13 residues. V lost 3 bases and J lost 13, with 18 bases in between. Per germline, CDR1 KGHSH and CDR2 LQKENI.

The CDR3 sequence: CASSLQDNTEAFF. The CDR3 bases are TGCGCCAGCAGCTTACAGGATAACACTGAAGCTTTCTTT. The gene calls are TRBV5-1 and TRBJ1-1, with D possibly matching TRBD1 (5 bases). CDR3 length: 13 residues. From germline, CDR1 is SGHRS and CDR2 YFSETQ. V lost 2 bases, J lost 2 bases, and 7 bases lay in between. Drawing the rest from reference TRBV5-1 and TRBJ1-1, the complete variable domain is KAGVTQTPRYLIKTRGQQVTLSCSPISGHRSVSWYQQTPGQGLQFLFEYFSETQRNKGNFPGRFSGRQFSNSRSEMNVSTLELGDSALYLCASSLQDNTEAFFGQGTRLTVV.

The CDR3 reads CASSLLGTEQFF. CDR3 nucleotide sequence: TGTGCCAGCAGCTTGCTAGGGACCGAGCAGTTCTTC. The J gene is TRBJ2-1, the V gene TRBV7-9; either TRBD1 or TRBD2 may supply D (5 bases each). The CDR3 is 12 amino acids. CDR1 and CDR2 (germline): SEHNR, FQNEAQ (reference sequence). V dropped 3 bases and J dropped 10 bases, with 10 bases sitting between them.

This chain uses TRBV7-9 with TRBJ1-5, with D perhaps matching TRBD1 (5 bases). The CDR3 has 16 residues. Trimming took off 5 bases at V and 5 bases at J, with 19 bases between the two ends. Looked up from germline, CDR1 is SEHNR and CDR2 is FQNEAQ (reference sequence). The CDR3 DNA sequence: TGTGCCAGCAGCCAAGTGGAAGGCCAGGGAGATCAGCCCCAGCATTTT. Its translation is CASSQVEGQGDQPQHF.

This chain links TRBV19 with TRBJ2-1, with 13 bases lining up with TRBD2. The V and J ends lost 5 bases and 2 bases, in that order; junction bases with no gene match: 3. Germline V lookup: CDR1 LNHDA, CDR2 SQIVND (reference sequence). This CDR3 is built from 16 residues. In DNA form, the CDR3 reads TGTGCCAGTAGTTCCGGACTAGCGGGGGCCTACAATGAGCAGTTCTTC. Protein: CASSSGLAGAYNEQFF.

This rearrangement joins TRBV29-1 to TRBJ1-3, with D possibly matching TRBD1 (5 bases). CDR1 is SQVTM and CDR2 is ANQGSEA in the germline V gene. The CDR3 has 16 residues. Between the trimmed V and J ends, which lost 7 bases and 0 bases, there was a span of 19 bases. CDR3 sequence: CSASRGRGRSGNTIYF. The CDR3 coding sequence is TGCAGCGCCTCCCGGGGCCGAGGGCGCTCTGGAAACACCATATATTTT.

The rearrangement joins TRBV5-1 to TRBJ2-1; D not resolved. The CDR3 sequence is 16 residues long. Germline CDR1 is SGHRS and CDR2 is YFSETQ. The V end was cut by 2 bases, the J end by 0 bases, with 12 bases between. CDR3 amino acids: CASSLVVVSSYNEQFF. In DNA form, the CDR3 reads TGCGCCAGCAGCTTAGTGGTGGTGAGCTCCTACAATGAGCAGTTCTTC.

The chain employs TRBV11-2 and TRBJ2-5; 9 bases agree with TRBD1. Germline assignment: CDR1 SGHAT and CDR2 FQNNGV. Unmatched junction bases numbered 9, after V lost 6 bases and J lost 7 bases. This CDR3 is 14 amino acids long. The CDR3 sequence is CASRNPGQGGTQYF. In nucleotides, the CDR3 is TGTGCCAGCAGGAATCCGGGACAGGGTGGGACCCAGTACTTC.

The genes are TRBV5-1 and TRBJ2-2, with 7 nucleotides matching TRBD1. This CDR3 comprises 15 residues. From germline, CDR1 is SGHRS and CDR2 YFSETQ. V was clipped by 0 bases and J by 3 bases; unmatched bases: 2. The CDR3 DNA sequence: TGCGCCAGCAGCTTGGCCACAGGGGACACCGGGGAGCTGTTTTTT. This sequence encodes CASSLATGDTGELFF.

The CDR3 nucleotides read TGTGCCAGCAGCTTAAATGCCCTCCTCTTAGGCGAGCAGTACTTC. The encoded protein is CASSLNALLLGEQYF. The rearrangement joins TRBV7-2 to TRBJ2-7; no clear D gene. Germline V gene data show CDR1 as SGHTA and CDR2 as FQGNSA. V lost 2 bases, J lost 6 bases, and 17 bases lay in between. CDR3 length: 15 amino acids.